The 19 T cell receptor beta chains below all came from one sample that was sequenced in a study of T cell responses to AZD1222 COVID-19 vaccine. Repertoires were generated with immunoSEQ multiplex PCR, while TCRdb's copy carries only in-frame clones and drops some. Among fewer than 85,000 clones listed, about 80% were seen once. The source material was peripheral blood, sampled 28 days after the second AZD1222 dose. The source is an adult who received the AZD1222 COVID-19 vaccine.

CDR3 nucleotides: TGTGCCAGCAGCCCGGACCAGGGTAACTATGGCTACACCTTC. Amino acid sequence: CASSPDQGNYGYTF. J is TRBJ1-2 and V is TRBV7-9; D might be TRBD1 (5 bases). Germline CDR1 and CDR2: SEHNR and FQNEAQ (reference sequence). This CDR3 region has 14 residues. V was trimmed by 5 bases and J by 1 base, leaving 11 bases between them.

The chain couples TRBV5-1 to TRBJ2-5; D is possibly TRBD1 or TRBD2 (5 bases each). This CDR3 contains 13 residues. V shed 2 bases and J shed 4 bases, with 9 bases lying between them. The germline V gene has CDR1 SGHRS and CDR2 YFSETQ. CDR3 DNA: TGCGCCAGCAGCTTCTATGGGGGAGAGACCCAGTACTTC. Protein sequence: CASSFYGGETQYF.

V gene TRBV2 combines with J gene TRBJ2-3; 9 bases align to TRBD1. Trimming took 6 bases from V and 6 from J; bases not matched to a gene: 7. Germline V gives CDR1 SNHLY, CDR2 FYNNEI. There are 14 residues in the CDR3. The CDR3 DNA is TGTGCCAGCAGGGAGGACAGGGGATCGGATACGCAGTATTTT. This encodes CASREDRGSDTQYF.

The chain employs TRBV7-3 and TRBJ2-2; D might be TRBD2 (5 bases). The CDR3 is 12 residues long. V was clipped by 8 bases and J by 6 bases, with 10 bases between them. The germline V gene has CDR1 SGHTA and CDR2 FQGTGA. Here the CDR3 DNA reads TGTGCCAGCCGCGGGCGATCCGGGGAGCTGTTTTTT. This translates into CASRGRSGELFF.

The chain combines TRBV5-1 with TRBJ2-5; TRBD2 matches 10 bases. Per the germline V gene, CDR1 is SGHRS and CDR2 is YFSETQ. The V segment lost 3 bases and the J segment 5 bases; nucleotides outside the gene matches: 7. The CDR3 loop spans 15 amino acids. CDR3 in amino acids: CASSYDGTSAETQYF. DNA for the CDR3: TGCGCCAGCAGCTACGACGGGACTAGCGCTGAGACCCAGTACTTC.

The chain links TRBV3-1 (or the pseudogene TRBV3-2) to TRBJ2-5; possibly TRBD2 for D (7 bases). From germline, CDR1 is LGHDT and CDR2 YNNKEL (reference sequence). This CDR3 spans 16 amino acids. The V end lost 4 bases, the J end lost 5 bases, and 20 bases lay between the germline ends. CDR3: CASSRLWGRELETQYF. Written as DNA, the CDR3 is TGTGCCAGCAGCCGTCTTTGGGGGCGGGAGCTGGAGACCCAGTACTTC.

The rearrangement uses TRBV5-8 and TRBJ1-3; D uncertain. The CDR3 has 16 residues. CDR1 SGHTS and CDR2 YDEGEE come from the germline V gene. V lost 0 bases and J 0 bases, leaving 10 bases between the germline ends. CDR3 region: CASSLALRNSGNTIYF. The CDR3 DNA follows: TGTGCCAGCAGCTTGGCCCTCAGGAACTCTGGAAACACCATATATTTT.

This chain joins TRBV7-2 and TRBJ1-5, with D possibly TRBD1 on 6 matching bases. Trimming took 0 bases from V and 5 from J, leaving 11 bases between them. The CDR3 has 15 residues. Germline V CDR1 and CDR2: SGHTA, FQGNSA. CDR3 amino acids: CASSLAMGGDQPQHF. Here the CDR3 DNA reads TGTGCCAGCAGCTTAGCGATGGGGGGCGATCAGCCCCAGCATTTT.

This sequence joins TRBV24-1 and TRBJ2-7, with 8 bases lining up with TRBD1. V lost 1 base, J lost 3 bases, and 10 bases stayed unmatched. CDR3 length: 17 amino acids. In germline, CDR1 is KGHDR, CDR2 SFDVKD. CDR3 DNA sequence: TGTGCCACCAGTGATTTAGGGATCCGGGACAGGAACTACGAGCAGTACTTC. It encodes CATSDLGIRDRNYEQYF.

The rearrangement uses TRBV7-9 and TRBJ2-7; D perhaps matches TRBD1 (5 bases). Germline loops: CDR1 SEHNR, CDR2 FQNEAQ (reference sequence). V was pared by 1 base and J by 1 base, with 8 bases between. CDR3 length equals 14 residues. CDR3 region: CASSLDDSSYEQYF. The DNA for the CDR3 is TGTGCCAGCAGCTTAGACGACAGTTCCTACGAGCAGTACTTC.

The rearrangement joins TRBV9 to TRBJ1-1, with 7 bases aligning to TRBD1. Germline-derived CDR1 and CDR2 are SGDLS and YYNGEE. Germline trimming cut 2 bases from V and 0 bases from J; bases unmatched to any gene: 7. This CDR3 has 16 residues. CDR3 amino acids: CASSVAVQGMNTEAFF. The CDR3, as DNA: TGTGCCAGCAGCGTCGCCGTACAGGGGATGAACACTGAAGCTTTCTTT. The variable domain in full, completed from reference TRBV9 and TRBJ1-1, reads DSGVTQTPKHLITATGQRVTLRCSPRSGDLSVYWYQQSLDQGLQFLIQYYNGEERAKGNILERFSAQQFPDLHSELNLSSLELGDSALYFCASSVAVQGMNTEAFFGQGTRLTVV.

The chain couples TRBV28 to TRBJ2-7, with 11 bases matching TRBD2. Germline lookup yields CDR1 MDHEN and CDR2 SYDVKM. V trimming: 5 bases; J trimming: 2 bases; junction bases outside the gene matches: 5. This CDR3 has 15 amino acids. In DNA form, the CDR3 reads TGTGCCAGCAGTACTAGCGGGAGAGGCCCCTACGAGCAGTACTTC. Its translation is CASSTSGRGPYEQYF.

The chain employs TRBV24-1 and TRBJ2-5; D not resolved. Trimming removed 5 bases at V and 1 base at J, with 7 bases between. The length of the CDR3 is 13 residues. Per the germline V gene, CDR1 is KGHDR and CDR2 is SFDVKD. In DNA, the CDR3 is TGTGCCACCAGTGTATTAGGCCAAGAGACCCAGTACTTC. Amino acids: CATSVLGQETQYF.

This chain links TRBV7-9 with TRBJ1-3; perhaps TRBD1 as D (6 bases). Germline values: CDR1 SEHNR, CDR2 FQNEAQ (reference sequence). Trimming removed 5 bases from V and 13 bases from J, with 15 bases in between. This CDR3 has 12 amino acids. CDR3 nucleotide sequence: TGTGCCAGCAGCCCCCCGCTAGGGGGGATATATTTT. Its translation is CASSPPLGGIYF.

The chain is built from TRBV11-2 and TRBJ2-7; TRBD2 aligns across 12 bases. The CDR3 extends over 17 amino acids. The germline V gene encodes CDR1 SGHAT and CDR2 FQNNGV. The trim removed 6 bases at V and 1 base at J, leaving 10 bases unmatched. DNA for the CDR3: TGTGCCAGCAGAGCTAGCGGGAGGGCCGTGGGGTCCTACGAGCAGTACTTC. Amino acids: CASRASGRAVGSYEQYF.

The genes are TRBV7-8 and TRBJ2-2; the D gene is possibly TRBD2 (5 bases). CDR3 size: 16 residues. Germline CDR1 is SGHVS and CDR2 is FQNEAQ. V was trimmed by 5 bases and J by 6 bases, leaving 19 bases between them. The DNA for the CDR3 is TGTGCCAGCAGCGGCTTAGAGGGAAAGCACCCCGGGGAGCTGTTTTTT. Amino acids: CASSGLEGKHPGELFF.

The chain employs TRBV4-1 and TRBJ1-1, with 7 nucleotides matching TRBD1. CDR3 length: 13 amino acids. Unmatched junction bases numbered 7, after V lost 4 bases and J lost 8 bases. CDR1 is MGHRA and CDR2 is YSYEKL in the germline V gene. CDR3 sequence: CASSPPTGTEAFF. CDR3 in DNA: TGCGCCAGCAGCCCCCCGACAGGGACGGAAGCTTTCTTT.

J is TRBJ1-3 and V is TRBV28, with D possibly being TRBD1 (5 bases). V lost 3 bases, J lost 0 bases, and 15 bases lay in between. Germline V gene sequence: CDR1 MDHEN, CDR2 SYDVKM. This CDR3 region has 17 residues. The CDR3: CASSFSGRAGSGNTIYF. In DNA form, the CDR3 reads TGTGCCAGCAGTTTCTCAGGCAGGGCCGGCTCTGGAAACACCATATATTTT.

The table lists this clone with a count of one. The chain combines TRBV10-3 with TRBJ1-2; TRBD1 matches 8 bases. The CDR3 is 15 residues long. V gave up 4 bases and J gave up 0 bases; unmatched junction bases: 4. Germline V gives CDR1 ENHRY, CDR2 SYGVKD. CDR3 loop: CAISVGTGANYGYTF. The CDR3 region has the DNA TGTGCCATCAGTGTGGGGACAGGAGCTAACTATGGCTACACCTTC.